A single sample gave rise to the 16 T cell receptor beta chains below, sequenced in a study of regulatory T cells in long-lasting Graves disease. Construction of TCR beta libraries relied on iRepertoire HTBI primers and on Arm-PCR targeting CDR3 regions. TCRdb redid the calling of the multiplex PCR reads with MiXCR, one entry per CDR3 protein. Found here are approximately 470,000 distinct CDR3 sequences, around 21% of them singletons; the top ten hold over 7.5%. Time point defined: persistent/refractory GD, antithyroid drugs over 5 years with positive TRAb. Construction of the TCR library relied on RNA isolated from PBMCs. The specimen was peripheral blood mononuclear cells (PBMCs), collected when the disease was refractory, from a patient treated with antithyroid drugs. The receptors here all came from a female donor with Graves disease.

This clonotype was counted ten times or more. This chain joins TRBV28 and TRBJ2-5; 12 nucleotides agree with TRBD2. This CDR3 comprises 16 residues. Germline V gene sequence: CDR1 MDHEN, CDR2 SYDVKM. After removal of 4 bases from V and 5 bases from J, the junction contained 8 bases not matched to a gene. The chain's CDR3 is CASSSRLAGVRETQYF. CDR3 in DNA: TGTGCCAGCAGTTCCAGACTAGCGGGAGTTCGGGAGACCCAGTACTTC.

Only a few counts were recorded for this clonotype. The V call is TRBV27, the J call TRBJ1-5; possible D gene TRBD1, 6 bases. The CDR3 covers 17 residues. Germline CDR1 MNHEY, CDR2 SMNVEV (reference sequence). Trimming took 5 bases from V and 9 from J, leaving 26 bases between them. This chain's CDR3 is CASSDTLTGHQVRPQHF. CDR3 nucleotide sequence: TGTGCCAGCAGTGATACTTTAACGGGACACCAGGTCCGGCCCCAGCATTTT.

The chain carries TRBV19 and TRBJ2-7; D might be TRBD1 (5 bases). The germline V gene has CDR1 LNHDA and CDR2 SQIVND (reference sequence). This CDR3 spans 14 amino acids. V was trimmed by 2 bases and J by 4 bases, leaving 12 bases between them. CDR3 in amino acids: CASSISLTVYEQYF. DNA of the CDR3: TGTGCCAGTAGTATATCCCTGACAGTTTACGAGCAGTACTTC.

This chain uses TRBV5-1 with TRBJ2-7, with TRBD1 matching over 9 bases. V lost 4 bases, J lost 6 bases, and 11 bases stayed unmatched. Germline values: CDR1 SGHRS, CDR2 YFSETQ. The CDR3 covers 15 residues. CDR3 sequence reads: CASSHRDRAAGEQYF. The CDR3 DNA reads as TGCGCCAGCAGCCACCGGGACAGGGCGGCGGGCGAGCAGTACTTC.

This clonotype was observed at least ten times. The chain carries TRBV24-1 and TRBJ2-2; D ambiguous. Germline V gene lookup returns CDR1 KGHDR and CDR2 SFDVKD. CDR3 length equals 15 residues. Deletions cut 0 bases from V and 2 bases from J, with 6 bases between. This CDR3 is CATSDLRLNTGELFF. The CDR3 nucleotides are TGTGCCACCAGTGATTTGAGACTCAACACCGGGGAGCTGTTTTTT.

This clonotype came up many times. CDR3 sequence reads: CASSVGRGNTYEQYF. The CDR3 coding sequence is TGTGCCAGCAGTGTCGGCAGGGGAAACACCTACGAGCAGTACTTC. This chain links TRBV2 with TRBJ2-7; TRBD1 might be the D (6 bases). The V gene's germline CDR1 is SNHLY and CDR2 FYNNEI. The ends were cut back, 4 bases at V and 2 bases at J, with 15 bases in the middle. This CDR3 spans 15 amino acids.

Turning to this clonotype: This could be a read error, since a much larger clone is one nucleotide away. The CDR3 DNA reads TGTGCCAGCAGTTACGGGGGTTCTAGCAATCAGTCCCAGCATTTT. This codes for CASSYGGSSNQSQHF. The rearrangement uses TRBV6-2 or TRBV6-3 and TRBJ1-5, with D maybe TRBD1 (5 bases). CDR1 is MNHEY and CDR2 is SVGEGT in the germline V gene. The CDR3 loop spans 15 amino acids.

This clonotype was picked up a small number of times. One end of the junction fails to match germline, which may point to a read error. V usage is TRBV4-1 and J usage is TRBJ1-3; possibly TRBD1 for D (6 bases). The CDR3 totals 13 residues. CDR1 is MGHRA and CDR2 is YSYEKL in the germline V gene. In DNA form, the CDR3 reads TGCGCCAGCGGCATTAGGACAGATCTCCCTACTGTCTTT. It translates to CASGIRTDLPTVF.

The chain uses TRBV19 and TRBJ2-4, with TRBD2 as a possible D gene (5 bases). This CDR3 has 15 residues. Trimming removed 7 bases from V and 8 bases from J, with 21 bases in between. The germline V gene encodes CDR1 LNHDA and CDR2 SQIVND (reference sequence). The DNA of the CDR3 is TGTGCCAGTACCATGGGTACACCCCCGAGGGACATTCAGTACTTC. Translating it yields CASTMGTPPRDIQYF. Using reference TRBV19 and TRBJ2-4 for the parts outside the CDR3, the full variable domain is DGGITQSPKYLFRKEGQNVTLSCEQNLNHDAMYWYRQDPGQGLRLIYYSQIVNDFQKGDIAEGYSVSREKKESFPLTVTSAQKNPTAFYLCASTMGTPPRDIQYFGAGTRLSVL.

The rearrangement uses TRBV27 and TRBJ2-3; D not certain. CDR1 and CDR2 from the germline V gene are MNHEY and SMNVEV (reference sequence). This CDR3 has 12 residues. The germline V and J ends were trimmed by 5 bases and 8 bases, with 11 bases remaining between them. CDR3 in amino acids: CASSPLSGTQYF. CDR3 bases: TGTGCCAGCAGTCCTCTCTCTGGTACGCAGTATTTT.

This clonotype was seen many times. The chain recombines TRBV28 with TRBJ2-7; the match to TRBD1 covers 9 bases. The CDR3 is 16 residues long. From germline, CDR1 is MDHEN and CDR2 SYDVKM. The trim removed 3 bases at V and 0 bases at J, leaving 6 bases unmatched. Here the CDR3 DNA reads TGTGCCAGCAGTTTCCTAGGGACAGGGATCTCCTACGAGCAGTACTTC. This codes for CASSFLGTGISYEQYF.

This clonotype appeared many times. The chain is built from TRBV28 and TRBJ1-6; unclear D gene. The germline CDR1 and CDR2 sequences are MDHEN and SYDVKM. With 7 bases removed from V and 4 bases from J, the gap between germline ends came to 11 bases. This CDR3 is 14 amino acids long. CDR3 nucleotide sequence: TGTGCCAGCACCTCGTCCCAGTATAATTCACCCCTCCACTTT. It yields the protein CASTSSQYNSPLHF.

Ten or more counts support this clonotype. V gene TRBV2 combines with J gene TRBJ2-7; TRBD1 agrees at 8 bases. The CDR3 has 14 residues. Germline-derived CDR1 and CDR2 are SNHLY and FYNNEI. Trimming took 3 bases from V and 4 from J; bases not matched to a gene: 5. The CDR3 region has the DNA TGTGCCAGCAGTGACCAGGGGGCAGGGTACGAGCAGTACTTC. Residues: CASSDQGAGYEQYF.

This clonotype was observed many times. The chain joins TRBV20-1 to TRBJ2-5; 7 bases line up with TRBD2. The trim removed 6 bases at V and 6 bases at J, leaving 22 bases unmatched. The germline V gene encodes CDR1 DFQATT and CDR2 SNEGSKA (reference sequence). The CDR3 totals 17 residues. This CDR3 reads CSAVIPGGFVQWQTQYF. In nucleotides, the CDR3 is TGCAGTGCCGTCATCCCCGGGGGGTTCGTCCAGTGGCAGACCCAGTACTTC.

This clonotype has just a few counts. This chain links TRBV19 with TRBJ1-6; D unclear. CDR1 and CDR2 from the germline V gene are LNHDA and SQIVND (reference sequence). The CDR3 has 17 amino acids. The V gene lost 3 bases and the J gene lost 1 base, with 13 bases spanning the gap. CDR3 region: CASSIGSVGSYNSPLHF. The DNA for the CDR3 is TGTGCCAGTAGTATCGGCAGCGTGGGATCCTATAATTCACCCCTCCACTTT. The full variable domain, with the rest looked up from reference TRBV19 and TRBJ1-6, is DGGITQSPKYLFRKEGQNVTLSCEQNLNHDAMYWYRQDPGQGLRLIYYSQIVNDFQKGDIAEGYSVSREKKESFPLTVTSAQKNPTAFYLCASSIGSVGSYNSPLHFGNGTRLTVT.

This clonotype came up many times. V is TRBV12-3 or TRBV12-4 and J is TRBJ1-2; 11 positions match TRBD1. The CDR3 contains 18 residues. With V trimmed by 3 bases and J by 2 bases, 11 bases remained unmatched. The CDR3 here is CASSLGGGQGELNYGYTF. In nucleotides, the CDR3 is TGTGCCAGCAGTTTGGGGGGGGGACAGGGGGAACTAAACTATGGCTACACCTTC.